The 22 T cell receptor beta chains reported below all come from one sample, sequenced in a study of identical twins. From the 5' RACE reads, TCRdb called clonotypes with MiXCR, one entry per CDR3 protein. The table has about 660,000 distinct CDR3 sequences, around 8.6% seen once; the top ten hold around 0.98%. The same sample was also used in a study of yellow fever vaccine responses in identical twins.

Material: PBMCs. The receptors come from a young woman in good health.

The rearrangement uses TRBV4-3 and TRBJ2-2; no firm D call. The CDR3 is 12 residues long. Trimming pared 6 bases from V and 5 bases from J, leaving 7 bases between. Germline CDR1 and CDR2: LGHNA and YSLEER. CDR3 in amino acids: CASRSKTGELFF. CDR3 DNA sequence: TGCGCCAGCAGGAGTAAAACCGGGGAGCTGTTTTTT.

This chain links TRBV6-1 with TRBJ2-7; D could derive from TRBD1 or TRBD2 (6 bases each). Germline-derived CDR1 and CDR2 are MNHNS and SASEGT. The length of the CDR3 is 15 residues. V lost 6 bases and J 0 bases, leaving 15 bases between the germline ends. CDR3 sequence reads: CASRRARGPSYEQYF. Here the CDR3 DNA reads TGTGCCAGCAGACGCGCCCGGGGGCCCTCCTACGAGCAGTACTTC.

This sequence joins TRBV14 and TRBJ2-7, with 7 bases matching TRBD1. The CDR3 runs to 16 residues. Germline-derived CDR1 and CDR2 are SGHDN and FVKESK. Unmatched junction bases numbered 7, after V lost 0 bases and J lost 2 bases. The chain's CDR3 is CASSQDRGQNAYEQYF. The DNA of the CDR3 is TGTGCCAGCAGCCAAGATCGGGGACAGAACGCCTACGAGCAGTACTTC.

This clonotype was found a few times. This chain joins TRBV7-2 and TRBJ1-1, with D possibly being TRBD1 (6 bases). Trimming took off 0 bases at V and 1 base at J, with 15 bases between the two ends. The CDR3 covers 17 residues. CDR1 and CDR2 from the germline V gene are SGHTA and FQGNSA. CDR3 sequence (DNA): TGTGCCAGCAGCTTAGCCGGCTTGGGGGGCCGGAACACTGAAGCTTTCTTT. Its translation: CASSLAGLGGRNTEAFF.

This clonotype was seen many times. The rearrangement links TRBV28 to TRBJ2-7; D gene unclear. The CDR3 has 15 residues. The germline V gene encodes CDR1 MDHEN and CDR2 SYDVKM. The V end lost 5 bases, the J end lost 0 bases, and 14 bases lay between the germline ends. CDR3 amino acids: CASSAEGSLSYEQYF. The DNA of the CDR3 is TGTGCCAGCAGTGCCGAAGGCTCCCTCTCCTACGAGCAGTACTTC.

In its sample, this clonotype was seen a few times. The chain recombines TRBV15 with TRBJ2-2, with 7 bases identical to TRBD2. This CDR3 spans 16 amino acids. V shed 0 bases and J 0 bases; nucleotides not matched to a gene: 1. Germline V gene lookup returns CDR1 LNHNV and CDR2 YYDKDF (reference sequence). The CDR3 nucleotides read TGTGCCACCAGCAGAGAAGGGAGGGCGAACACCGGGGAGCTGTTTTTT. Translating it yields CATSREGRANTGELFF.

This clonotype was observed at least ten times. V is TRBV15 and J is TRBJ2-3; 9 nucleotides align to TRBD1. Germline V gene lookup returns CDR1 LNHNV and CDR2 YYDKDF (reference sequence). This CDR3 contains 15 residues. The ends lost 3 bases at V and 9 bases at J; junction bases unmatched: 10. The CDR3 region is CATSSRWGQGGTQYF. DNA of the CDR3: TGTGCCACCAGCAGTAGATGGGGACAGGGAGGCACGCAGTATTTT.

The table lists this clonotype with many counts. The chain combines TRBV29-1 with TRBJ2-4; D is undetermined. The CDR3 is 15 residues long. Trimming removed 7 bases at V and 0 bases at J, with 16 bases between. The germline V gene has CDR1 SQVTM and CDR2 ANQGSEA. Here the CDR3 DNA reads TGCAGCGCCGCGATTGGCCAGAAAGCCAAAAACATTCAGTACTTC. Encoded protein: CSAAIGQKAKNIQYF.

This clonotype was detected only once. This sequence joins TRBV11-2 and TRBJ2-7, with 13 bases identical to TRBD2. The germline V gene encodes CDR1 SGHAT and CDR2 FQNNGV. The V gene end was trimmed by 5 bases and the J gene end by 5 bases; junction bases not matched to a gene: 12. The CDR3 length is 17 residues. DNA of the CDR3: TGTGCCAGCAGCCTAGGGACTAGCGGGATGTCTATGGACGAGCAGTACTTC. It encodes CASSLGTSGMSMDEQYF. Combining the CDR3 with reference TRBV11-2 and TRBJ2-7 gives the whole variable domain EAGVAQSPRYKIIEKRQSVAFWCNPISGHATLYWYQQILGQGPKLLIQFQNNGVVDDSQLPKDRFSAERLKGVDSTLKIQPAKLEDSAVYLCASSLGTSGMSMDEQYFGPGTRLTVT.

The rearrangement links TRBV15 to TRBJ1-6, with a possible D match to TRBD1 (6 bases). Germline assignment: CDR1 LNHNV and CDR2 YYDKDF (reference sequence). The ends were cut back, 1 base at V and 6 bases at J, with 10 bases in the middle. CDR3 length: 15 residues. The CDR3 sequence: CATSRVQGLNSPLHF. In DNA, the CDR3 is TGTGCCACCAGCAGAGTACAGGGCCTTAATTCACCCCTCCACTTT.

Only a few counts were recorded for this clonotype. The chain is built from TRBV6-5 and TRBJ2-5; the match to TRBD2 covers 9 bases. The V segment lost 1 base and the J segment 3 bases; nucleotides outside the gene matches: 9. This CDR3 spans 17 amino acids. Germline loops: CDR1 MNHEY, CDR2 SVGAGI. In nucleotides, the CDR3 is TGTGCCAGCAGTTACTTACAGCGGGGGGCCCACAAAGAGACCCAGTACTTC. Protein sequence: CASSYLQRGAHKETQYF.

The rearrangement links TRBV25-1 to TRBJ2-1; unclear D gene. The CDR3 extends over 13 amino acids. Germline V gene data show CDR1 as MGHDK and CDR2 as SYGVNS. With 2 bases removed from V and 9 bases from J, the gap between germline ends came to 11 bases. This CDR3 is CASSERISIEQFF. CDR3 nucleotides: TGTGCCAGCAGTGAACGGATCAGCATTGAGCAGTTCTTC. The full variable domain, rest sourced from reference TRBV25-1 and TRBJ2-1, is EADIYQTPRYLVIGTGKKITLECSQTMGHDKMYWYQQDPGMELHLIHYSYGVNSTEKGDLSSESTVSRIRTEHFPLTLESARPSHTSQYLCASSERISIEQFFGPGTRLTVL.

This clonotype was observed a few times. In DNA, the CDR3 is TGTGCCAGCAGTCCTATGGCCTTCACAGCAGATACGCAGTATTTT. It specifies CASSPMAFTADTQYF. The chain employs TRBV6-2 or TRBV6-3 and TRBJ2-3, with no clear D. The V and J ends lost 5 bases and 4 bases respectively, with 16 bases between them. The CDR3 totals 15 residues. The V gene's germline CDR1 is MNHEY and CDR2 SVGEGT.

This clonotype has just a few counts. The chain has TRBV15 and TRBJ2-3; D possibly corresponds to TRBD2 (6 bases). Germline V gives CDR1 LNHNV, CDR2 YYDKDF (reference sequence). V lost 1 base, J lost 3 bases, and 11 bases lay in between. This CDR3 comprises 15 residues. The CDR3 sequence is CATSRVGGSTDTQYF. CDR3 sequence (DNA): TGTGCCACCAGCAGAGTGGGAGGTAGTACAGATACGCAGTATTTT.

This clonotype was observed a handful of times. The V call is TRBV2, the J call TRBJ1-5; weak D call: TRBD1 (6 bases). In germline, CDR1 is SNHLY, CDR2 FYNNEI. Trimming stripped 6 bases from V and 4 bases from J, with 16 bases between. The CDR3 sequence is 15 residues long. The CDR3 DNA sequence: TGTGCCAGCAGCCTTACACAGGGTGGAAATCAGCCCCAGCATTTT. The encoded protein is CASSLTQGGNQPQHF.

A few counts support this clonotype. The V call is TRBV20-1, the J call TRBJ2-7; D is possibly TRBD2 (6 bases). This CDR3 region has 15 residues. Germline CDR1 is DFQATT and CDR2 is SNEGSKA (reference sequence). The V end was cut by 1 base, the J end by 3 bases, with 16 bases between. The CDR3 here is CSARGSLSGFYEQYF. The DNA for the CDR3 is TGCAGTGCTAGAGGGTCCCTGAGCGGGTTCTACGAGCAGTACTTC.

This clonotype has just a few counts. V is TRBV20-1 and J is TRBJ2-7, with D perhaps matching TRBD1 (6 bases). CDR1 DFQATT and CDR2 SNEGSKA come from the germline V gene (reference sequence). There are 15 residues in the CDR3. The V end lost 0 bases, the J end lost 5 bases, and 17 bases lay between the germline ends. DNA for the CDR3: TGCAGTGCTAGAGAACGAATGGACAGCTACCACGAGCAGTACTTC. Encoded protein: CSARERMDSYHEQYF.

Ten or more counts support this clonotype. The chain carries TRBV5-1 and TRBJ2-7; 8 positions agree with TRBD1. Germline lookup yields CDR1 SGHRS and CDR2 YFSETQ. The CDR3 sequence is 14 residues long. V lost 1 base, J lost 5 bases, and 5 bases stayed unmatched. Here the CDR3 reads CASSLTQGANEQYF. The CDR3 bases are TGCGCCAGCAGCTTGACCCAGGGGGCCAACGAGCAGTACTTC.

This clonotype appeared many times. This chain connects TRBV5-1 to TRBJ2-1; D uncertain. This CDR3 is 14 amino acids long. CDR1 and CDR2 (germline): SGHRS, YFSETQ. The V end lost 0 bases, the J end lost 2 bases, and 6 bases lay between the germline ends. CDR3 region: CASSLAKTYNEQFF. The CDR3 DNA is TGCGCCAGCAGCTTGGCAAAAACCTACAATGAGCAGTTCTTC.

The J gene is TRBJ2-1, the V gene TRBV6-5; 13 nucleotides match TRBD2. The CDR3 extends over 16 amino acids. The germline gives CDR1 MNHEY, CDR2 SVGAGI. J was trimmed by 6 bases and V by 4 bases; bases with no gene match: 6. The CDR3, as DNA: TGTGCCAGCAGTTTCCCCCGGACTAGCGGGAGCAATGAGCAGTTCTTC. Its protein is CASSFPRTSGSNEQFF.

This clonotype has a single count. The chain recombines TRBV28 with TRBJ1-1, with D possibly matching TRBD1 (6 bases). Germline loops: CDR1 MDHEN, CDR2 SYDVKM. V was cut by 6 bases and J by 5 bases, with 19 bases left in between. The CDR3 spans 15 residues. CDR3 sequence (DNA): TGTGCCAGCAGGAGAATGCAGGGGATGGGGACTGAAGCTTTCTTT. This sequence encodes CASRRMQGMGTEAFF. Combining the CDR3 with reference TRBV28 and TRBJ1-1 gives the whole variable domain DVKVTQSSRYLVKRTGEKVFLECVQDMDHENMFWYRQDPGLGLRLIYFSYDVKMKEKGDIPEGYSVSREKKERFSLILESASTNQTSMYLCASRRMQGMGTEAFFGQGTRLTVV.

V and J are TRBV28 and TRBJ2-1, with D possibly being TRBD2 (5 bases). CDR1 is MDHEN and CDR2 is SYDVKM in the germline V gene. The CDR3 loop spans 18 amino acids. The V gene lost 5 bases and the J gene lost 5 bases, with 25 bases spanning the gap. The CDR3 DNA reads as TGTGCCAGCAGTCCAACTAGTGCAGGTCTCTTCTCTCACAATGAGCAGTTCTTC. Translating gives CASSPTSAGLFSHNEQFF.